This passage covers 17 T cell receptor beta chains from one sample sequenced in a study of identical twins. TCRdb re-called the 5' RACE reads through MiXCR, storing one row per CDR3 protein. The data contain 700,000 to 950,000 distinct CDR3 sequences, roughly 12% of them singletons. This same sample was also taken into another study, of yellow fever vaccine responses in identical twins.

The sample taken for sequencing was PBMCs. These receptors all stem from a woman between 18 and 30 years old in good health.

This clonotype was seen many times. The rearrangement joins TRBV28 to TRBJ2-5; D not certain. Trimming took 8 bases from V and 4 from J, leaving 14 bases between them. There are 13 residues in the CDR3. Germline V gene sequence: CDR1 MDHEN, CDR2 SYDVKM. DNA of the CDR3: TGTGCCAGCGGAGACGTCGGTCGAGAGACCCAGTACTTC. Translated: CASGDVGRETQYF.

This clonotype was seen many times. The V call is TRBV6-1, the J call TRBJ2-1; 8 bases agree with TRBD2. CDR3 length equals 14 residues. CDR1 is MNHNS and CDR2 is SASEGT in the germline V gene. With 8 bases clipped from V and 0 bases from J, the junction kept 3 bases outside the gene matches. The CDR3 nucleotides read TGTGCCAGCGAGAGCGGGAGCTCCTACAATGAGCAGTTCTTC. Translated, it gives CASESGSSYNEQFF.

The chain couples TRBV7-8 to TRBJ1-1; no reliable D call. V dropped 5 bases and J dropped 0 bases, with 16 bases sitting between them. The CDR3 is made up of 16 amino acids. Germline lookup yields CDR1 SGHVS and CDR2 FQNEAQ. The CDR3 spells CASSPEGLLMNTEAFF. The CDR3 DNA reads as TGTGCCAGCAGCCCCGAAGGCCTACTAATGAACACTGAAGCTTTCTTT. Full variable domain (outside the CDR3, taken from reference TRBV7-8 and TRBJ1-1): GAGVSQSPRYKVAKRGQDVALRCDPISGHVSLFWYQQALGQGPEFLTYFQNEAQLDKSGLPSDRFFAERPEGSVSTLKIQRTQQEDSAVYLCASSPEGLLMNTEAFFGQGTRLTVV.

V gene TRBV5-1 combines with J gene TRBJ2-1; TRBD1 agrees at 9 bases. This CDR3 spans 16 amino acids. The germline gives CDR1 SGHRS, CDR2 YFSETQ. V was pared by 1 base and J by 8 bases, with 10 bases of the junction left unmatched. CDR3 residues: CASSLLGDRVYDEQFF. DNA for the CDR3: TGCGCCAGCAGCTTGCTCGGGGACAGGGTATATGATGAGCAGTTCTTC.

This clonotype was counted many times. The chain joins TRBV7-8 to TRBJ2-7, with D uncertain. CDR1 and CDR2 (germline): SGHVS, FQNEAQ. The CDR3 has 11 residues. Trimming cost V 3 bases and J 3 bases, with 3 bases left between them. This CDR3 is CASSFDYEQYF. CDR3 in DNA: TGTGCCAGCAGCTTTGACTACGAGCAGTACTTC.

The V gene is TRBV10-3, the J gene TRBJ1-4, with a possible D match to TRBD1 (6 bases). There are 14 residues in the CDR3. Between the trimmed V and J ends, which lost 6 bases and 7 bases, there was a span of 15 bases. Germline values: CDR1 ENHRY, CDR2 SYGVKD. In DNA form, the CDR3 reads TGTGCCATCAGCAGACAGGCGCCGGCTGAAAAACTGTTTTTT. Translating it yields CAISRQAPAEKLFF.

V gene TRBV12-3 or TRBV12-4 combines with J gene TRBJ2-1; 9 bases are shared with TRBD2. With V trimmed by 11 bases and J by 4 bases, 21 bases remained unmatched. The length of the CDR3 is 18 residues. In DNA form, the CDR3 reads TGTGCCTTCTGTGTGACGGCCAAGACTAGCGGAAAGTACAATGAGCAGTTCTTC. This gives the protein CAFCVTAKTSGKYNEQFF.

This clonotype was seen a handful of times. This chain connects TRBV5-6 to TRBJ2-1; TRBD2 aligns across 7 bases. Looked up from germline, CDR1 is SGHDT and CDR2 is YYEEEE. J gave up 2 bases and V 1 base, and 18 bases lay outside the gene matches. CDR3 size: 20 residues. This CDR3 is CASSLWEGSWRERAYNEQFF. For the CDR3, the DNA is TGTGCCAGCAGCTTGTGGGAGGGTTCGTGGCGGGAGAGAGCCTACAATGAGCAGTTCTTC.

This clonotype has only a few counts. The J gene is TRBJ2-6, the V gene TRBV29-1, with TRBD1 matching 9 bases. V lost 4 bases and J lost 0; bases outside the gene matches: 7. CDR3 length equals 17 residues. Germline CDR1 and CDR2: SQVTM and ANQGSEA. As DNA, the CDR3 is TGCAGCGTTGGCAACAGGGGGCAACTCTCTGGGGCCAACGTCCTGACTTTC. Translated, it gives CSVGNRGQLSGANVLTF.

This clonotype has at least ten counts. The V and J genes are TRBV5-1 and TRBJ2-7; D perhaps matches TRBD1 (6 bases). The CDR3 totals 15 residues. The ends were cut back, 1 base at V and 3 bases at J, with 14 bases in the middle. Germline CDR1 SGHRS, CDR2 YFSETQ. CDR3: CASSLFPAQGYEQYF. The CDR3 DNA follows: TGCGCCAGCAGCTTGTTCCCCGCACAGGGCTACGAGCAGTACTTC.

This chain links TRBV7-8 with TRBJ2-1, with D possibly being TRBD1 or TRBD2 (5 bases each). This CDR3 is built from 12 residues. Germline V gives CDR1 SGHVS, CDR2 FQNEAQ. V lost 0 bases, J lost 12 bases, and 9 bases lay in between. The CDR3 protein is CASSLAKGRQFF. CDR3 coding DNA: TGTGCCAGCAGCTTAGCGAAGGGGAGGCAGTTCTTC.

This chain joins TRBV4-1 and TRBJ1-1, with 8 positions matching TRBD1. Germline trimming cut 9 bases from V and 5 bases from J; bases unmatched to any gene: 5. Germline V gene data show CDR1 as MGHRA and CDR2 as YSYEKL. This CDR3 spans 12 amino acids. The CDR3 sequence is CASRQGSTEAFF. CDR3 DNA: TGCGCCAGTCGACAGGGGTCGACTGAAGCTTTCTTT.

This sequence joins TRBV20-1 and TRBJ2-1, with 8 bases matching TRBD2. The CDR3 length is 15 residues. In germline, CDR1 is DFQATT, CDR2 SNEGSKA (reference sequence). Trimming at V came to 3 bases and at J to 7 bases, leaving 11 bases not matched to a gene. CDR3 residues: CSARESGGARNEQFF. The CDR3 nucleotides are TGCAGTGCTAGGGAAAGCGGGGGAGCGAGGAATGAGCAGTTCTTC.

This clonotype was recorded many times. The chain employs TRBV7-8 and TRBJ1-1; D gene uncertain. The germline gives CDR1 SGHVS, CDR2 FQNEAQ. Trimming cost V 1 base and J 4 bases, with 19 bases left between them. The CDR3 loop spans 17 amino acids. The CDR3, as DNA: TGTGCCAGCAGCTTAGTCTGGCTGGAGGGAGCGACCACTGAAGCTTTCTTT. Protein product: CASSLVWLEGATTEAFF.

The count of this clonotype is one. The gene calls are TRBV4-1 and TRBJ2-7; unclear D gene. This CDR3 region has 15 residues. Germline values: CDR1 MGHRA, CDR2 YSYEKL. The V and J ends lost 4 bases and 0 bases respectively, with 13 bases between them. The CDR3 region is CASSLQDSSSYEQYF. CDR3 sequence (DNA): TGCGCCAGCAGCCTCCAAGACTCGAGCTCCTACGAGCAGTACTTC.

V and J are TRBV29-1 and TRBJ2-7, with 7 positions matching TRBD1. This CDR3 has 14 residues. The germline V gene has CDR1 SQVTM and CDR2 ANQGSEA. Losses at the gene ends were 6 bases for V and 0 bases for J; bases not matched to a gene: 8. This CDR3 reads CSVREGAASYEQYF. The CDR3 DNA reads TGCAGCGTCCGAGAGGGGGCGGCCTCCTACGAGCAGTACTTC.

In this sample, this clonotype turned up a few times. In DNA, the CDR3 is TGTGCCAGCAGCGGACGACAGGTTGGTAGCTACGAGCAGTACTTC. Translation gives CASSGRQVGSYEQYF. This chain joins TRBV3-1 and TRBJ2-7, with a possible D match to TRBD1 (6 bases). The CDR3 totals 15 residues. Per germline, CDR1 LGHDT and CDR2 YNNKEL (reference sequence). Deletions cut 5 bases from V and 3 bases from J, with 17 bases between.